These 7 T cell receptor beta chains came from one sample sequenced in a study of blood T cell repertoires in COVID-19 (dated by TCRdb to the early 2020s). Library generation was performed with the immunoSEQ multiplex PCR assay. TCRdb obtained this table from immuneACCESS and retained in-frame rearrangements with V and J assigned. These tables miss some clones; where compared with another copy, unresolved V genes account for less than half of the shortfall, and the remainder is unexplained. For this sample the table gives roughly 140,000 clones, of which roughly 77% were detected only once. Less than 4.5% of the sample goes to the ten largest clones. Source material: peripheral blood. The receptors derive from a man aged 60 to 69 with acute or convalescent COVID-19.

The CDR3 loop reads CASSSPLDRFYEQYF. CDR3 DNA sequence: TGTGCCAGCAGCTCCCCTTTGGACAGGTTCTACGAGCAGTACTTC. The chain uses TRBV11-2 and TRBJ2-7; 7 positions match TRBD1. J was trimmed by 3 bases and V by 4 bases; bases with no gene match: 9. Germline V gene data show CDR1 as SGHAT and CDR2 as FQNNGV. The CDR3 is made up of 15 amino acids.

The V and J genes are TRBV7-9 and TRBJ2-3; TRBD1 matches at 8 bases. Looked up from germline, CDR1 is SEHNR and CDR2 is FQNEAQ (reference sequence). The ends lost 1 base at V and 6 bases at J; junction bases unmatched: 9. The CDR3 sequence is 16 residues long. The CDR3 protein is CASSLVAGQVGDTQYF. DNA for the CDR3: TGTGCCAGCAGCTTAGTGGCGGGACAGGTCGGGGATACGCAGTATTTT.

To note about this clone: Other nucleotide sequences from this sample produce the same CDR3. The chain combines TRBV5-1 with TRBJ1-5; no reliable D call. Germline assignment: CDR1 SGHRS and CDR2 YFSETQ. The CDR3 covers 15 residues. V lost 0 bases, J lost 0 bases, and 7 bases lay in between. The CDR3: CASSLGGGSNQPQHF. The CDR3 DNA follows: TGCGCCAGCAGCTTGGGAGGCGGTAGCAATCAGCCCCAGCATTTT.

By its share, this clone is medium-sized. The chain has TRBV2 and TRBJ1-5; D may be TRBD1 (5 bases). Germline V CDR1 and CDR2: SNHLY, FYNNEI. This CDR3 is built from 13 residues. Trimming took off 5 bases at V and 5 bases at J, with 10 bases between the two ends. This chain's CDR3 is CASSLDRDQPQHF. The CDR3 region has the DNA TGTGCCAGCAGTTTAGACAGAGATCAGCCCCAGCATTTT. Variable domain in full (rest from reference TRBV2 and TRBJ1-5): EPEVTQTPSHQVTQMGQEVILRCVPISNHLYFYWYRQILGQKVEFLVSFYNNEISEKSEIFDDQFSVERPDGSNFTLKIRSTKLEDSAMYFCASSLDRDQPQHFGDGTRLSIL.

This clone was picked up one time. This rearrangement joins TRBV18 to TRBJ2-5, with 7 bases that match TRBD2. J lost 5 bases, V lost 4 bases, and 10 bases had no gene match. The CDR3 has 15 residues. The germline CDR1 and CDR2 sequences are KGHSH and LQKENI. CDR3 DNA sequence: TGTGCCAGCTCACTCCGGGAAGCGGGAATCGAGACCCAGTACTTC. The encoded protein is CASSLREAGIETQYF.

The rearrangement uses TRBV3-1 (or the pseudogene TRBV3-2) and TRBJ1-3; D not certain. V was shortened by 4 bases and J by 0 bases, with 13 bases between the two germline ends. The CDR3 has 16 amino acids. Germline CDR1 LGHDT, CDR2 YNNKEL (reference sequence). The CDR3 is CASSRGFSSSGNTIYF. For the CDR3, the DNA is TGTGCCAGCAGCCGAGGATTCTCAAGCTCTGGAAACACCATATATTTT.

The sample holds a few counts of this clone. Here the CDR3 reads CASSRRDRSYEQYF. The CDR3 DNA is TGTGCCAGCAGCCGCCGGGACAGGTCCTACGAGCAGTACTTC. The chain joins TRBV3-1 (or the pseudogene TRBV3-2) to TRBJ2-7; 8 bases map to TRBD1. V was clipped by 4 bases and J by 1 base; unmatched bases: 3. Germline V gene lookup returns CDR1 LGHDT and CDR2 YNNKEL (reference sequence). The CDR3 is made up of 14 amino acids.